This T cell receptor beta chain originates from a study of glioma-infiltrating T cells after dendritic cell vaccination. Background on the study: Autologous tumor lysate was loaded overnight onto monocyte-derived dendritic cells grown seven days with IL-4 and GM-CSF.

Up to 2 ug genomic DNA was used for TCRB CDR3 amplification. Clones were read by immunoSEQ multiplex PCR, and TCRdb kept only the in-frame ones, dropping some. The table includes about 67,000 clones, 80% to 85% detected once. The germline CDR1 and CDR2 sequences are SSHAT and FNYEAQ (reference sequence). The V end was cut by 5 bases, the J end by 0 bases, with 4 bases between. The CDR3 length is 13 residues. The rearrangement uses TRBV7-7 and TRBJ1-4; no clear D gene. Sequences were derived from blood, sampled before dendritic cell vaccination. The sequence was obtained from a human donor with glioblastoma. The CDR3 loop is CASSPSTNEKLFF. The CDR3 coding sequence is TGTGCCAGCAGCCCATCAACTAATGAAAAACTGTTTTTT.